This TCR beta chain stems from a study of cytomegalovirus exposure and HLA in healthy donors. Study-wide background: Earlier, approximately 180 million T cells were analyzed, and more than 100 million unique TCR beta sequences were found among them. Study-wide findings and caveats: In vitro checks showed that a few CMV-associated chains really do target CMV antigens. It was reported that TCR beta sequences correctly inferred the HLA-A and HLA-B alleles for most subjects. Later on, a genetic analysis was performed. It linked a missense variant in DCLRE1C with V- and J-gene trimming of TCR beta.

The CDR3 runs 17 residues. CDR1 SGHKS and CDR2 YYEKEE come from the germline V gene (reference sequence). V trimming: 0 bases; J trimming: 3 bases; junction bases outside the gene matches: 11. PCR involved 60 Vbeta and 13 Jbeta primers. TCRdb's table, derived via immunoSEQ multiplex PCR, lists solely in-frame clones and lacks some. Of some 170,000 clones in the sample, over 80% are singletons; the top ten hold about 4%. This clone was found a few times. The antigen is undetermined. The clonotype comes from a man between 45 and 60 years old in good health and CMV-seropositive. The material sequenced was PBMCs. The chain is built from TRBV5-5 and TRBJ2-7; 8 positions match TRBD2. For the CDR3, the DNA is TGTGCCAGCAGCTTGGGAGGGGCAGCGGGGGACATCTACGAGCAGTACTTC. Translation: CASSLGGAAGDIYEQYF.